Sequencing of this TCR beta chain was carried out in a study of PD-1 blockade in mismatch repair-deficient tumors. Study at large: Enrolled about 2013-2017, patients had progressing, pretreated mismatch repair-deficient cancers of over nine types. General study points: After pembrolizumab, tumor-resident clones rose rapidly, then generally contracted before radiologic responses.

From germline, CDR1 is SGHRS and CDR2 YFSETQ. This CDR3 has 15 amino acids. The J segment lost 4 bases and the V segment lost 4 bases, leaving 11 bases of the junction unmatched. Mismatch repair deficiency was confirmed in all patients, by PCR or immunohistochemistry. TCR sequencing covered a few patients who responded to pembrolizumab. TCRdb's copy holds only in-frame clones and misses some; the assay was immunoSEQ multiplex PCR. The sample yields about 79,000 clones, roughly 80% seen once. As concerns this clone: Its antigen is unidentified.

The chain joins TRBV5-1 to TRBJ2-7, with TRBD2 matching over 7 bases. The clonotype was recovered from an adult with mismatch repair-deficient cancer. The specimen comprised peripheral blood, sampled 44 weeks after starting pembrolizumab. The CDR3 nucleotides are TGCGCCAGCAGCCTGAGCGGGGCATCTAATTACGAGCAGTACTTC. The encoded protein is CASSLSGASNYEQYF.